The T cell receptor beta chain under discussion was sequenced for a study of OX40 agonist ivuxolimab in advanced cancers. Study-wide context: The study enrolled dose-escalation patients with hepatocellular carcinoma, melanoma, renal cell or head and neck cancer. Partial response was recorded in three patients: one hepatocellular carcinoma and two cutaneous melanoma cases.

CDR3 size: 16 residues. V was clipped by 6 bases and J by 0 bases; unmatched bases: 7. Germline V gene lookup returns CDR1 MNHNY and CDR2 SVGAGI (reference sequence). This clone was seen just once. As yet, its antigen is unknown. General study results and limits: Not determined was the antigen specificity of the expanded peripheral T cells. CD4+ and CD8+ blood T cells expanded clonally by week 6 at 0.1 to 3.0 mg/kg.

Measured with immunoSEQ multiplex PCR; TCRdb has only the in-frame clones, and not every one. The sample lists around 80,000 clones, roughly 90% occurring once. Sample: CD4+ or CD8+ T cells sorted from blood, taken in a trial of the OX40 agonist ivuxolimab. The chain is built from TRBV6-6 and TRBJ2-2, with TRBD1 matching over 7 bases. The sequence came from an adult with an advanced solid tumor such as melanoma, head and neck, liver or kidney cancer. CDR3 sequence reads: CASRPPGQSNTGELFF. Here the CDR3 DNA reads TGTGCCAGCAGACCACCGGGACAGTCGAACACCGGGGAGCTGTTTTTT.